This note documents a single T cell receptor beta chain sequence. What it binds is unknown. Using its own MiXCR run on the reads, TCRdb lists one record per CDR3 protein. The sample has 150,000 or so distinct CDR3 sequences, about 20% seen once. Trimming pared 5 bases from V and 7 bases from J, leaving 20 bases between. The CDR3 consists of 15 residues. The germline gives CDR1 MNHNS, CDR2 SASEGT. This entry comes from a study of T cell repertoires in cytomegalovirus infection. Study at large: Based on public TCR beta signatures, there were indications of CMV infection and of a matching HLA type. Findings and caveats of the study: The ex vivo response was dominated by HLA-C-restricted CMV-specific TCR beta clonotypes.

This sequence originates from a human donor in good health (CMV status not recorded). Some clones in this sample may be carry-over from other donors' samples. Here the sequenced sample was CD8+ T cells from cultured PBMCs, taken from culture after CMV antigen stimulation. V gene TRBV6-1 combines with J gene TRBJ1-2, with D possibly being TRBD1 (5 bases). The CDR3 sequence is CASSSRTGLRGGYTF. The CDR3 region has the DNA TGTGCCAGCAGTTCTCGGACGGGGCTCCGAGGTGGCTACACCTTC.